This passage covers 24 T cell receptor beta chains from one sample sequenced in a study of blood T cell repertoires in COVID-19. Here immunoSEQ multiplex PCR was the method, and the copy in TCRdb shows in-frame clones only, minus some. The sample has 200,000 to 300,000 clones, around 90% seen once. Sequencing used peripheral blood. These receptors all stem from a young man with COVID-19, enrolled during active disease.

V is TRBV10-2 and J is TRBJ2-5, with D possibly matching TRBD1 (5 bases). The CDR3 runs to 17 residues. V was pared by 2 bases and J by 5 bases, with 21 bases between. Germline V gene data show CDR1 as WSHSY and CDR2 as SAAADI. CDR3 amino acids: CASSEGRGLGFVETQYF. In DNA, the CDR3 is TGCGCCAGCAGTGAGGGTAGGGGCCTGGGCTTCGTCGAGACCCAGTACTTC.

The genes are TRBV6-5 and TRBJ1-1, with D maybe TRBD1 (5 bases). The CDR3 contains 14 residues. Trimming shortened V by 6 bases and J by 0 bases, and 11 bases separated the two germline ends. Germline-derived CDR1 and CDR2 are MNHEY and SVGAGI. This chain's CDR3 is CASRDLTVNTEAFF. CDR3 in DNA: TGTGCCAGCAGAGACCTGACAGTGAACACTGAAGCTTTCTTT.

The rearrangement joins TRBV30 to TRBJ2-1; tentatively, D is TRBD1 (6 bases). V was trimmed by 3 bases and J by 14 bases, leaving 20 bases between them. Germline-derived CDR1 and CDR2 are GTSNPN and SVGIG (reference sequence). CDR3 size: 13 residues. The CDR3: CAWSQFSQGLEFF. The CDR3 nucleotides read TGTGCCTGGAGCCAATTCTCCCAGGGGCTGGAGTTCTTC.

This chain joins TRBV18 and TRBJ2-2; 7 positions match TRBD1. There are 17 residues in the CDR3. V gave up 4 bases and J gave up 5 bases; unmatched junction bases: 13. Germline V gene data show CDR1 as KGHSH and CDR2 as LQKENI. DNA for the CDR3: TGTGCCAGCTCACTACAAAGACGGCAGGGGGAGACCGGGGAGCTGTTTTTT. Encoded protein: CASSLQRRQGETGELFF.

The V gene is TRBV5-6, the J gene TRBJ2-7; D perhaps matches TRBD1 (6 bases). The CDR3 consists of 13 residues. CDR1 and CDR2 (germline): SGHDT, YYEEEE. V was shortened by 0 bases and J by 7 bases, with 11 bases between the two germline ends. The CDR3 sequence: CASSLAGHREQYF. The CDR3 bases are TGTGCCAGCAGCTTGGCGGGACATAGGGAGCAGTACTTC.

This clone was seen once. The V and J genes are TRBV18 and TRBJ2-3; possible D gene TRBD2, 6 bases. Germline CDR1 and CDR2: KGHSH and LQKENI. Deletions cut 3 bases from V and 5 bases from J, with 9 bases between. The CDR3 is 13 amino acids. The CDR3 protein is CASSPGGVDTQYF. The CDR3 DNA reads TGTGCCAGCTCACCGGGGGGTGTAGATACGCAGTATTTT.

This chain connects TRBV3-1 (or the pseudogene TRBV3-2) to TRBJ2-2; 11 bases map to TRBD2. The CDR3 spans 19 residues. The J segment lost 2 bases and the V segment lost 0 bases, leaving 8 bases of the junction unmatched. The germline gives CDR1 LGHDT, CDR2 YNNKEL (reference sequence). The CDR3 sequence: CASSQDLPSGGQNTGELFF. CDR3 in DNA: TGTGCCAGCAGCCAAGATCTGCCTAGCGGGGGGCAAAACACCGGGGAGCTGTTTTTT.

The DNA for the CDR3 is TGTGCCAGCAGTTACCTAGCGGGGGGGCCAGGCGGGGAGCTGTTTTTT. Protein sequence: CASSYLAGGPGGELFF. V and J are TRBV6-5 and TRBJ2-2, with 12 bases aligning to TRBD2. CDR3 length: 16 amino acids. Germline values: CDR1 MNHEY, CDR2 SVGAGI. With 2 bases clipped from V and 7 bases from J, the junction kept 5 bases outside the gene matches.

This chain connects TRBV19 to TRBJ2-3; TRBD1 agrees at 9 bases. V lost 5 bases, J lost 2 bases, and 20 bases stayed unmatched. The germline gives CDR1 LNHDA, CDR2 SQIVND (reference sequence). CDR3 size: 20 residues. CDR3 amino acids: CASSPSGTGLFLLNTDTQYF. In DNA, the CDR3 is TGTGCCAGTAGTCCTTCCGGGACAGGGCTCTTCCTTTTGAACACAGATACGCAGTATTTT.

This rearrangement joins TRBV6-5 to TRBJ2-3, with D tentatively TRBD2 (6 bases). Trimming pared 0 bases from V and 0 bases from J, leaving 10 bases between. The CDR3 runs to 16 residues. Germline V lookup: CDR1 MNHEY, CDR2 SVGAGI. In DNA, the CDR3 is TGTGCCAGCAGTTACTCCGGCGGGGTGAGCACAGATACGCAGTATTTT. Its translation is CASSYSGGVSTDTQYF.

This chain connects TRBV18 to TRBJ1-1; 7 bases match TRBD1. CDR3 length equals 17 residues. Trimming at V came to 3 bases and at J to 0 bases, leaving 10 bases not matched to a gene. CDR1 is KGHSH and CDR2 is LQKENI in the germline V gene. The CDR3 is CASSPMTGSQMNTEAFF. DNA of the CDR3: TGTGCCAGCTCACCGATGACAGGGTCCCAAATGAACACTGAAGCTTTCTTT.

The chain carries TRBV5-1 and TRBJ2-1, with D maybe TRBD2 (5 bases). CDR1 and CDR2 from the germline V gene are SGHRS and YFSETQ. The CDR3 contains 18 residues. V lost 4 bases, J lost 1 base, and 21 bases lay in between. The CDR3 spells CASSRLHTGYGSYNEQFF. The CDR3 DNA reads TGCGCCAGCAGCCGACTTCACACGGGGTATGGGTCCTACAATGAGCAGTTCTTC.

This sequence joins TRBV7-2 and TRBJ1-2; D is perhaps TRBD1 (5 bases). The CDR3 is 16 amino acids. Trimming cost V 5 bases and J 5 bases, with 21 bases left between them. Germline CDR1 is SGHTA and CDR2 is FQGNSA. The CDR3 region is CASSQESPRDSYGYTF. Written as DNA, the CDR3 is TGTGCCAGCAGCCAAGAAAGTCCCCGTGACAGTTATGGCTACACCTTC.

J is TRBJ2-7 and V is TRBV7-9; 10 positions agree with TRBD1. The CDR3 is 15 residues long. Germline V gene sequence: CDR1 SEHNR, CDR2 FQNEAQ (reference sequence). Trimming at V came to 4 bases and at J to 3 bases, leaving 6 bases not matched to a gene. The CDR3 spells CASSSTDRGYYEQYF. The DNA of the CDR3 is TGTGCCAGCAGCTCGACGGACAGGGGGTACTACGAGCAGTACTTC.

The sample holds a few counts of this clone. This chain joins TRBV27 and TRBJ1-2; perhaps TRBD1 as D (6 bases). Trimming took 0 bases from V and 2 from J, leaving 10 bases between them. The CDR3 is 15 amino acids. CDR1 is MNHEY, CDR2 SMNVEV, per germline (reference sequence). Written as DNA, the CDR3 is TGTGCCAGCAGTTTATCCAACGGACAGAACTATGGCTACACCTTC. This gives the protein CASSLSNGQNYGYTF.

The J gene is TRBJ2-7, the V gene TRBV9; 8 bases fit TRBD1. Looked up from germline, CDR1 is SGDLS and CDR2 is YYNGEE. V shed 4 bases and J 4 bases; nucleotides not matched to a gene: 10. The CDR3 spans 15 residues. The CDR3 sequence is CASSPYPGGLYEQYF. The CDR3 DNA sequence: TGTGCCAGCAGCCCTTACCCAGGGGGCTTGTACGAGCAGTACTTC.

J is TRBJ2-7 and V is TRBV7-3, with D possibly being TRBD2 (6 bases). CDR3 length: 14 residues. CDR1 and CDR2 (germline): SGHTA, FQGTGA. Trimming removed 2 bases at V and 7 bases at J, with 15 bases between. The CDR3 here is CASSLSPLAGEQYF. DNA of the CDR3: TGTGCCAGCAGCTTATCCCCCCTTGCGGGAGAGCAGTACTTC.

The V call is TRBV9, the J call TRBJ2-2, with 7 bases aligning to TRBD2. CDR1 and CDR2 from the germline V gene are SGDLS and YYNGEE. The CDR3 contains 16 residues. Losses at the gene ends were 0 bases for V and 1 base for J; bases not matched to a gene: 3. The CDR3 bases are TGTGCCAGCAGCGTAGGCGGCGGGGGGAACACCGGGGAGCTGTTTTTT. Amino acids: CASSVGGGGNTGELFF.

The chain joins TRBV7-3 to TRBJ1-5; 12 positions agree with TRBD1. The germline V gene has CDR1 SGHTA and CDR2 FQGTGA. Unmatched junction bases numbered 5, after V lost 4 bases and J lost 7 bases. The CDR3 consists of 15 residues. CDR3 protein: CASSSGDRGQQPQHF. The CDR3 bases are TGTGCCAGCAGCTCGGGGGACAGGGGGCAACAGCCCCAGCATTTT.

This clone is a singleton in its sample. The rearrangement uses TRBV9 and TRBJ2-3; 8 positions match TRBD2. The CDR3 contains 15 residues. V gave up 4 bases and J gave up 2 bases; unmatched junction bases: 6. Germline-derived CDR1 and CDR2 are SGDLS and YYNGEE. The CDR3 nucleotides read TGTGCCAGCAGCCCGCGGGGGGACGCCACAGATACGCAGTATTTT. Its protein is CASSPRGDATDTQYF.

The chain recombines TRBV3-1 (or the pseudogene TRBV3-2) with TRBJ1-2; D is unresolved. The CDR3 has 13 amino acids. Trimming removed 7 bases at V and 3 bases at J, with 12 bases between. Germline assignment: CDR1 LGHDT and CDR2 YNNKEL (reference sequence). For the CDR3, the DNA is TGTGCCAGCAAAAGCGGGAGGTACTATGGCTACACCTTC. Amino acids: CASKSGRYYGYTF.

The table lists this clone with a few counts. The chain carries TRBV30 and TRBJ2-7; tentative D call: TRBD1 (5 bases). The CDR3 covers 11 residues. Trimming removed 0 bases at V and 8 bases at J, with 8 bases between. Germline CDR1 GTSNPN, CDR2 SVGIG (reference sequence). DNA of the CDR3: TGTGCCTGGAGTGTAGGGGATCAGCAGTACTTC. Encoded protein: CAWSVGDQQYF.

The chain uses TRBV5-5 and TRBJ1-1; a weak D match, TRBD1 (6 bases). The CDR3 covers 14 residues. Trimming took off 2 bases at V and 5 bases at J, with 13 bases between the two ends. Germline V gene sequence: CDR1 SGHKS, CDR2 YYEKEE (reference sequence). The CDR3 DNA reads TGTGCCAGCAGCTTATTCGAGGGGGAGACTGAAGCTTTCTTT. It yields the protein CASSLFEGETEAFF.

This clone was picked up one time. The gene calls are TRBV3-1 (or the pseudogene TRBV3-2) and TRBJ2-1; D possibly corresponds to TRBD2 (5 bases). CDR1 is LGHDT, CDR2 YNNKEL, per germline (reference sequence). This CDR3 comprises 14 residues. Trimming shortened V by 2 bases and J by 3 bases, and 8 bases separated the two germline ends. In DNA form, the CDR3 reads TGTGCCAGCAGCCAAAGTGACTACTACAATGAGCAGTTCTTC. It specifies CASSQSDYYNEQFF.